The source of this T cell receptor beta chain is a study of shared clonotypes between healthy human individuals. Selected positively for CCR7 and CD45RO-negative, naive CD8 cells excluded terminally differentiated effector memory CD45RA+ cells. Every subset had its genomic DNA shared out evenly among several immunoSEQ plates. Each PCR replicate from the sorted subsets contained around 0.2 ug DNA, which is around 30,000 T cell genomes. Clones were read by immunoSEQ multiplex PCR, and TCRdb kept only the in-frame ones, dropping some. The sample holds 2 million to 2.5 million clones, about 95% seen once. Germline V CDR1 and CDR2: LNHDA, SQIVND (reference sequence). V dropped 9 bases and J dropped 2; count of bases not matched to a gene: 18. The CDR3 runs to 17 residues.

The sequencing sample was made of naive CD8+ T cells sorted from blood. This clonotype originated in a man aged 18 to 29 in good health. V usage is TRBV19 and J usage is TRBJ1-2; 7 bases align to TRBD1. CDR3 nucleotide sequence: TGTGCCAGACATTATACGGGGCCGGGACAGACCAACTATGGCTACACCTTC. Its protein is CARHYTGPGQTNYGYTF. The variable domain in full, with the rest retrieved from reference TRBV19 and TRBJ1-2, is DGGITQSPKYLFRKEGQNVTLSCEQNLNHDAMYWYRQDPGQGLRLIYYSQIVNDFQKGDIAEGYSVSREKKESFPLTVTSAQKNPTAFYLCARHYTGPGQTNYGYTFGSGTRLTVV.